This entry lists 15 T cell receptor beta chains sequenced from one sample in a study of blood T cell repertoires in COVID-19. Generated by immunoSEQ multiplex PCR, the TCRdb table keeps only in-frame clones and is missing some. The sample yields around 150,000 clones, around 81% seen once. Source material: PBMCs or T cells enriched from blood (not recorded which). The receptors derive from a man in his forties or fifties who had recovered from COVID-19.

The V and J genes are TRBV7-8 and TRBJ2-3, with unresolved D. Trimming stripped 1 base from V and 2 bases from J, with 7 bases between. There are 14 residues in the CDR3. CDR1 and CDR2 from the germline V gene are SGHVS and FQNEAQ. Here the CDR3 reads CASSLERYTDTQYF. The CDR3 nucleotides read TGTGCCAGCAGCTTAGAACGGTACACAGATACGCAGTATTTT.

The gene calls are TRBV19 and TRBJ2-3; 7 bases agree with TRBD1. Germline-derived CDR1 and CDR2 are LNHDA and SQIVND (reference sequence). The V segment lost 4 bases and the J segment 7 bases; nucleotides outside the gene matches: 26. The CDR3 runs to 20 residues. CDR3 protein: CASSRDRVGAPRGISNTQYF. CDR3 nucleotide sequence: TGTGCCAGTAGTAGAGACAGGGTAGGCGCCCCTCGCGGTATCTCAAATACGCAGTATTTT.

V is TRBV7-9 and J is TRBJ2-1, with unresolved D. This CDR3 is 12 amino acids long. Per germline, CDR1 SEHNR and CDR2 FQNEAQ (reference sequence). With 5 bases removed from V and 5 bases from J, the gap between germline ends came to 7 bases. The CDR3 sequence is CASSRADNEQFF. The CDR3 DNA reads TGTGCCAGCAGCCGCGCCGACAATGAGCAGTTCTTC.

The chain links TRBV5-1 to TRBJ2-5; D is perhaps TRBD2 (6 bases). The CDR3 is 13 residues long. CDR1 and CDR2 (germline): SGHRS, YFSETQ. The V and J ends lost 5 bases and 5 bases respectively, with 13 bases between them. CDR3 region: CASSLALAETQYF. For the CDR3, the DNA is TGCGCCAGCAGTCTAGCGTTAGCCGAGACCCAGTACTTC.

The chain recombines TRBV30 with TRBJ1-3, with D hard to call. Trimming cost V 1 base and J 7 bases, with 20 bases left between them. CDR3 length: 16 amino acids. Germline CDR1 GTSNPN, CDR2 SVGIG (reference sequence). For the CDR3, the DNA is TGTGCCTGGAGTGCCTCCGGGGAGGCGGGGTTGAACACCATATATTTT. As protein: CAWSASGEAGLNTIYF.

CDR3 sequence: CASSETGGGDTEAFF. In DNA, the CDR3 is TGTGCCAGCAGTGAAACAGGGGGCGGTGACACTGAAGCTTTCTTT. The genes are TRBV25-1 and TRBJ1-1; 9 bases are a match to TRBD1. With 2 bases clipped from V and 3 bases from J, the junction kept 4 bases outside the gene matches. Germline V gives CDR1 MGHDK, CDR2 SYGVNS. This CDR3 contains 15 residues. Based on the CDR3 plus reference TRBV25-1 and TRBJ1-1, the full variable domain is EADIYQTPRYLVIGTGKKITLECSQTMGHDKMYWYQQDPGMELHLIHYSYGVNSTEKGDLSSESTVSRIRTEHFPLTLESARPSHTSQYLCASSETGGGDTEAFFGQGTRLTVV.

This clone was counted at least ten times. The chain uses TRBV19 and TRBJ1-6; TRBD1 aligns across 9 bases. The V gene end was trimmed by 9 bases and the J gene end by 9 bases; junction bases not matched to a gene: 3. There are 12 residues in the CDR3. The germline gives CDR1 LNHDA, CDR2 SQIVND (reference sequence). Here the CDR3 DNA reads TGTGCCAGCGGGACAGGGAGTTCACCCCTCCACTTT. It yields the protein CASGTGSSPLHF. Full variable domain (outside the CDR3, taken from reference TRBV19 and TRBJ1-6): DGGITQSPKYLFRKEGQNVTLSCEQNLNHDAMYWYRQDPGQGLRLIYYSQIVNDFQKGDIAEGYSVSREKKESFPLTVTSAQKNPTAFYLCASGTGSSPLHFGNGTRLTVT.

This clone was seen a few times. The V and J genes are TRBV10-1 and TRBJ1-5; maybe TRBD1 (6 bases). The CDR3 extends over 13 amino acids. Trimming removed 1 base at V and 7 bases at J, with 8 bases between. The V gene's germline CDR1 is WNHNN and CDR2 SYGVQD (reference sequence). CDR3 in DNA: TGCGCCAGCAGTGAGTTTCAGGGGCAGCCCCAGCATTTT. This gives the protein CASSEFQGQPQHF.

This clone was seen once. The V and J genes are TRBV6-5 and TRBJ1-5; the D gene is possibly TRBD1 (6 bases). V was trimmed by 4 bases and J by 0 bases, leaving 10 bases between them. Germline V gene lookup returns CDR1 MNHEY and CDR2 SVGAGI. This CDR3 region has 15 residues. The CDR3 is CASSSGTISNQPQHF. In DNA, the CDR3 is TGTGCCAGCAGTTCCGGGACAATTAGCAATCAGCCCCAGCATTTT.

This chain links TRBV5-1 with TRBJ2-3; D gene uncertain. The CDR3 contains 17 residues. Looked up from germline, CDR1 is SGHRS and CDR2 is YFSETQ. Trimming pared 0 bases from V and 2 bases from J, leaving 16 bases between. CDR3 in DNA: TGCGCCAGCAGCTTGGGTCCCGCCGGTTACTTCACAGATACGCAGTATTTT. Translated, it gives CASSLGPAGYFTDTQYF.

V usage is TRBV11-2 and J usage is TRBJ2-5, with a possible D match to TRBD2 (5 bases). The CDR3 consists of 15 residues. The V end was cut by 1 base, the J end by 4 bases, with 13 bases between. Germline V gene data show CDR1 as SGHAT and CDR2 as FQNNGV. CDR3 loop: CASSLVSSSGETQYF. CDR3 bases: TGTGCCAGCAGCTTAGTTAGTTCAAGCGGAGAGACCCAGTACTTC.

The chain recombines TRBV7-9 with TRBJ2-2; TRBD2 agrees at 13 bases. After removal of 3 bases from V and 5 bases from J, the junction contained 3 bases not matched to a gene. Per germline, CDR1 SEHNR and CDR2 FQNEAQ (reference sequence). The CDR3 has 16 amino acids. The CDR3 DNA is TGTGCCAGCAGCTTCGGGACTAGCGGGGAAACCGGGGAGCTGTTTTTT. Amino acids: CASSFGTSGETGELFF.

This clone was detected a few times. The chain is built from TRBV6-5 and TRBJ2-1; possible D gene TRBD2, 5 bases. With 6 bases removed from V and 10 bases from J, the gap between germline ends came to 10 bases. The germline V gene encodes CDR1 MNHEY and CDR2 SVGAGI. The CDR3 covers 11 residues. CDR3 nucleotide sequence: TGTGCCAGCAGATTAGCGCTGGAGCAGTTCTTC. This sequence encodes CASRLALEQFF.

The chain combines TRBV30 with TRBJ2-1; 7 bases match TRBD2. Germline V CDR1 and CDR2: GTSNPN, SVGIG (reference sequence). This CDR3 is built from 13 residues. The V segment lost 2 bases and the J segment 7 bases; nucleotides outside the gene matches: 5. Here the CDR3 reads CAWSLGLVNEQFF. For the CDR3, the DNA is TGTGCCTGGAGTCTAGGACTAGTGAATGAGCAGTTCTTC.

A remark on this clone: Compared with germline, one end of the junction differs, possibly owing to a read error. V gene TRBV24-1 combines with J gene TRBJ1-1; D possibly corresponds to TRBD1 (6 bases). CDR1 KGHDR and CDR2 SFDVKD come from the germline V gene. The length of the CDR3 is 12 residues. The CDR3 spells CATSDGGAEAFF. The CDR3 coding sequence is TGTGCCACCAGTGATGGGGGCGCTGAAGCCTTCTTT.